Included here is one T cell receptor (beta chain) sequence, with context. The V gene lost 0 bases and the J gene lost 2 bases, with 12 bases spanning the gap. Germline CDR1 KGHSH, CDR2 LQKENI. The CDR3 has 16 residues. This sample's treatment: over 15 received Ad26.COV2.S at low or high dose, single or two shots; roughly five received placebo; per-sample allocation not given. Sampling was performed 63 days after the first vaccine or placebo injection. This record comes from a study of Ad26.COV2.S vaccination and SARS-CoV-2 variants. Overall study: Donor had been placed in the Ad26.COV2.S arm of the COV1001 trial. Intramuscular Ad26.COV2.S at 5x10^10 or 1x10^11 viral particles.

The method was immunoSEQ multiplex PCR; TCRdb's version includes in-frame clones alone and lacks a portion of them. The data show roughly 700,000 clones, roughly nine tenths seen once. The chain links TRBV18 to TRBJ2-3; maybe TRBD2 (6 bases). The TCR comes from a person between 18 and 65 years old who received the Ad26.COV2.S COVID-19 vaccine or a placebo. The specimen was peripheral blood, collected in a trial of Ad26.COV2.S vaccine versus placebo. CDR3 region: CASSPPVSSVTDTQYF. In nucleotides, the CDR3 is TGTGCCAGCTCACCACCGGTTTCTAGCGTCACAGATACGCAGTATTTT.